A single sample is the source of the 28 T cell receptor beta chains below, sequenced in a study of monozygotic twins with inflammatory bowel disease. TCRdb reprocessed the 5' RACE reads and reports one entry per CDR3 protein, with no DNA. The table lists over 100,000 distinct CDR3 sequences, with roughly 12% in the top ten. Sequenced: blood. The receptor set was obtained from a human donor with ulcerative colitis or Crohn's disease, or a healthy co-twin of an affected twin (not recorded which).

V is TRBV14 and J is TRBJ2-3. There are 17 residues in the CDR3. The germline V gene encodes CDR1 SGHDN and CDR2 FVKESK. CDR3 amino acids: CASSQDPSISSTDTQYF.

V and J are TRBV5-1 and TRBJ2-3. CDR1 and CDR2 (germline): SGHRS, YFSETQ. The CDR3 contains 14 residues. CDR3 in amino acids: CASSLATYTDTQYF.

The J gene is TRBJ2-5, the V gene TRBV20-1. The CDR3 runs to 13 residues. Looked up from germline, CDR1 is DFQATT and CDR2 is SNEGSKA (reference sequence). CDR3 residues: CSARVQIQETQYF.

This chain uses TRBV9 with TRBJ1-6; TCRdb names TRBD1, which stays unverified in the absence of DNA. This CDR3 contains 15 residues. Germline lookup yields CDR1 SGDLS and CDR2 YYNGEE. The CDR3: CASSVGPGAESPLHF.

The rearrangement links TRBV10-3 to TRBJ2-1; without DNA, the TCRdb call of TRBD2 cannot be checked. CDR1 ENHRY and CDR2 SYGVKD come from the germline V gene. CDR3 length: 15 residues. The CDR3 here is CAISEFLVTYNEQFF.

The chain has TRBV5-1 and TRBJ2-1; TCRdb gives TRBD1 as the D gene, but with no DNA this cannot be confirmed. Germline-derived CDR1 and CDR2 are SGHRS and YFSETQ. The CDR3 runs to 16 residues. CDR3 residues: CASSLLGQGGYNEQFF.

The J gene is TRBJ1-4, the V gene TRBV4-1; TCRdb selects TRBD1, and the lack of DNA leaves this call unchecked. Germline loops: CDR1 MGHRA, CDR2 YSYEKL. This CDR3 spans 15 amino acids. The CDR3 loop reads CASTKGAGQWGKLFF.

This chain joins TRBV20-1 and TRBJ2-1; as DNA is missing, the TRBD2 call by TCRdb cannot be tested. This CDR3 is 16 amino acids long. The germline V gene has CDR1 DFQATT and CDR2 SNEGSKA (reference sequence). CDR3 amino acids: CSARELGGRAGDEQFF.

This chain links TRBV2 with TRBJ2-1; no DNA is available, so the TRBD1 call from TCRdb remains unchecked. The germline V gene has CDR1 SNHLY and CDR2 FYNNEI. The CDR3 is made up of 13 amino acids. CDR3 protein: CASKWDRGGEQFF.

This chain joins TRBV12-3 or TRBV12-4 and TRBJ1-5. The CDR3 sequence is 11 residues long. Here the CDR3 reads CASSFDQPQHF.

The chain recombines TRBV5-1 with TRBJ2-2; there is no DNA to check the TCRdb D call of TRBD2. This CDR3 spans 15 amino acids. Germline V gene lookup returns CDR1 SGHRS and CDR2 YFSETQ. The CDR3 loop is CASSFLAGAGGELFF.

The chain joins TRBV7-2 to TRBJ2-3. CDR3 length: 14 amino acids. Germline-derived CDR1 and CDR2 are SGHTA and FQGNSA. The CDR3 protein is CASSSRLSADTQYF.

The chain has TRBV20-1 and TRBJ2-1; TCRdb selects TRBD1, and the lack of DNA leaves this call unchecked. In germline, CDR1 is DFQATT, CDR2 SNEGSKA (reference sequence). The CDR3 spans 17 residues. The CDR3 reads CSASPLPRDRVYNEQFF.

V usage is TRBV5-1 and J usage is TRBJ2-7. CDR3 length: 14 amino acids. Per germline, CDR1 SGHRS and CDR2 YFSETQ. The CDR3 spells CASSFGLTVDEQYF.

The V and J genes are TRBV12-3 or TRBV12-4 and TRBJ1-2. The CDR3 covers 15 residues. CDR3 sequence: CASSLTDSQVYGYTF.

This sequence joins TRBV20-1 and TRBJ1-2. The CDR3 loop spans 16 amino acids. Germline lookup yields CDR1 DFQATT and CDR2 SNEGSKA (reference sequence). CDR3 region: CSARDHGGAQIYGYTF.

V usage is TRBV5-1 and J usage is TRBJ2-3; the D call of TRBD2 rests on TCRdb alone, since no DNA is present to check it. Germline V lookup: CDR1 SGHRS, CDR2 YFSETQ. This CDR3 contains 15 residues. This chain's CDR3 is CASRLGRRSADTQYF. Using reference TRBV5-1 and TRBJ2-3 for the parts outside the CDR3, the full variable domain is KAGVTQTPRYLIKTRGQQVTLSCSPISGHRSVSWYQQTPGQGLQFLFEYFSETQRNKGNFPGRFSGRQFSNSRSEMNVSTLELGDSALYLCASRLGRRSADTQYFGPGTRLTVL.

The chain's CDR3 is CASSLSAQGGYGYTF. The chain joins TRBV4-3 to TRBJ1-2; the TCRdb call, TRBD1, lacks DNA for checking. Germline V lookup: CDR1 LGHNA, CDR2 YSLEER. CDR3 length equals 15 residues.

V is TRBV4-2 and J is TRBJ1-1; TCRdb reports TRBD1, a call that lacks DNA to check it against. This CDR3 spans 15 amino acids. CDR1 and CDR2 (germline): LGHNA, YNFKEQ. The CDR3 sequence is CASSLGGRSNTEAFF.

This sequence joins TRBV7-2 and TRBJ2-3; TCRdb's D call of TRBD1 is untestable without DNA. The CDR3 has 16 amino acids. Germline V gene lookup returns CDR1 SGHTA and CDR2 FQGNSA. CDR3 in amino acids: CASSLRTGGRGDTQYF.

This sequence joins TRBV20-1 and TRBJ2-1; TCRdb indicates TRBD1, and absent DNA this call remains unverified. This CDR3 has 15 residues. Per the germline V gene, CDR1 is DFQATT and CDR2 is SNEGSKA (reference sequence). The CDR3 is CSARDLGRGDNEQFF.

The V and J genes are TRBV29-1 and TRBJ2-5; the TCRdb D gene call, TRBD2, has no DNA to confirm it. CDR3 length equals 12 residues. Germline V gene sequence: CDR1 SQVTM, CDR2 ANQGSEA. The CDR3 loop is CSVSGGQETQYF. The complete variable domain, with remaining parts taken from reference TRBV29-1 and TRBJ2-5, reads SAVISQKPSRDICQRGTSLTIQCQVDSQVTMMFWYRQQPGQSLTLIATANQGSEATYESGFVIDKFPISRPNLTFSTLTVSNMSPEDSSIYLCSVSGGQETQYFGPGTRLLVL.

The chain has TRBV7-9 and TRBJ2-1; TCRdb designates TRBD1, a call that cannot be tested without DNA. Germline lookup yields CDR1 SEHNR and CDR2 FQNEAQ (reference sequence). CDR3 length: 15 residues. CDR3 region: CASSLWTLPHNEQFF.

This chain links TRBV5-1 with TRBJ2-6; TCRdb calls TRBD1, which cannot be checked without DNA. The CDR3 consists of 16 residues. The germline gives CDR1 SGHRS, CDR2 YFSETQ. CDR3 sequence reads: CASSPGMGSGANVLTF.

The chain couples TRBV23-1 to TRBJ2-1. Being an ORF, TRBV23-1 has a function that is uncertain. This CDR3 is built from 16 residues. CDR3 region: CASSQLDCPVYNEQFF.

The CDR3 loop is CSARDEAYEAFF. The chain is built from TRBV20-1 and TRBJ1-1. CDR3 length equals 12 residues. The germline V gene encodes CDR1 DFQATT and CDR2 SNEGSKA (reference sequence).

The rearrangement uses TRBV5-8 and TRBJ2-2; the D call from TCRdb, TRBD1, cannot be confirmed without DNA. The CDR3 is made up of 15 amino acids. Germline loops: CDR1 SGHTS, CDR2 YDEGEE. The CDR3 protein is CASSFGTTNTGELFF.

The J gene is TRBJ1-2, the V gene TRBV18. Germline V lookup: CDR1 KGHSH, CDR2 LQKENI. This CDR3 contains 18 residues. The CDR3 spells CASSPTTETDAYQYGYTF.